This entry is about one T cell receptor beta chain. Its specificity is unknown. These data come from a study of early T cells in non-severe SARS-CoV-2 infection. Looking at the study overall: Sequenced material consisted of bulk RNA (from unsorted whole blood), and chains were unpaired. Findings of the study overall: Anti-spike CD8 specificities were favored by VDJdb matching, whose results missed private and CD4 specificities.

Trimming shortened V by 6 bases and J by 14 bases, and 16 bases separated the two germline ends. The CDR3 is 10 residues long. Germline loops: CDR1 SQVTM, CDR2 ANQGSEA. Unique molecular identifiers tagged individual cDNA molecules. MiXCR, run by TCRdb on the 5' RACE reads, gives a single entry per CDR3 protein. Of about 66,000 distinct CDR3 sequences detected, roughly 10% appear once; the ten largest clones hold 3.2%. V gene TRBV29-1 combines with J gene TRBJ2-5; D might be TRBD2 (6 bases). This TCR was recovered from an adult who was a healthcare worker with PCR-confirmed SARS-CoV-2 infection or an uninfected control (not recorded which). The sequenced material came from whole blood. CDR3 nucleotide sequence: TGCAGCGTCGAGGAGGGGAACCCCTACTTC. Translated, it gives CSVEEGNPYF.